This TCR beta chain was sequenced for a study of brain metastases from non-small cell lung cancer. Overall study results and limits: Compared with primary tumors, brain metastases showed less T-cell infiltration. Brain metastases shared most TCR repertoire with primaries, with sparse T cells. T-cell clones appeared expanded in approximately 58% of brain metastases relative to matched primary tumors.

Here immunoSEQ multiplex PCR was the method, and the copy in TCRdb shows in-frame clones only, minus some. Of roughly 740 clones listed, roughly 80% were seen once; the top ten hold under 13%. As to this clone: What it recognizes is unknown.

From germline, CDR1 is KGHSH and CDR2 LQKENI. The CDR3 sequence is 15 residues long. V was clipped by 3 bases and J by 1 base, with 12 bases between them. The V gene is TRBV18, the J gene TRBJ2-5, with a possible D match to TRBD1 (8 bases). Sequenced: primary lung tumor tissue. The TCR sequence derives from a donor aged 40 or older with non-small cell lung cancer. CDR3 nucleotide sequence: TGTGCCAGCTCACCCTACAGGGGGGGCCAAGAGACCCAGTACTTC. Translating gives CASSPYRGGQETQYF.